This TCR beta chain originates from a study of T cells in Graves' hyperthyroidism and ophthalmopathy. Study-level background: The initial diagnosis was the point when peripheral blood was collected, ahead of any treatment.

This CDR3 contains 13 residues. Looked up from germline, CDR1 is LNHDA and CDR2 is SQIVND (reference sequence). Trimming took off 3 bases at V and 4 bases at J, with 10 bases between the two ends. With duration under 3 months, ophthalmopathy was active: Clinical Activity Score at least 3, NOSPECS at least 4. This clonotype showed up many times. What it binds is unknown. General study results and limits: A model built on 13 V-J features separated ophthalmopathy from stable hyperthyroidism.

The TCR beta CDR3 regions underwent amplification using RNA transcripts as the source. A first-round RT-PCR of the TCR CDR3 used the HTBI primer set. MiXCR, run by TCRdb on the multiplex PCR reads, gives a single entry per CDR3 protein. The sample has around 610,000 distinct CDR3 sequences; roughly 14% are singletons. The V gene is TRBV19, the J gene TRBJ2-7; D possibly corresponds to TRBD2 (6 bases). Sequencing input: blood. The TCR originated in a woman between 40 and 55 years old with Graves' ophthalmopathy. CDR3 in amino acids: CASSISAGYEQYF. The CDR3 DNA reads as TGTGCCAGTAGTATCTCGGCGGGGTACGAGCAGTACTTC.